The 2 T cell receptor beta chains below come from one sample, sequenced in a study of response to subunit inactivated influenza vaccine. TCRdb re-derived calls from the RT-PCR reads in MiXCR, one entry per CDR3 protein. The data hold around 540,000 distinct CDR3 sequences, with approximately 12% observed a single time. The sequenced sample was PBMCs from blood, obtained on the day of vaccination. Receptors originate from a man aged 45-65 years who received an inactivated influenza vaccine.

This clonotype was detected a few times. J is TRBJ2-7 and V is TRBV3-1; 8 nucleotides agree with TRBD2. After removal of 1 base from V and 6 bases from J, the junction contained 5 bases not matched to a gene. In germline, CDR1 is LGHDT, CDR2 YNNKEL (reference sequence). The CDR3 is made up of 14 amino acids. CDR3 residues: CASSQVAGGSEQYF. The CDR3 coding sequence is TGTGCCAGCAGCCAAGTTGCGGGAGGATCCGAGCAGTACTTC.

This clonotype was observed a few times. This chain connects TRBV10-3 to TRBJ2-6, with D maybe TRBD2 (5 bases). CDR1 is ENHRY and CDR2 is SYGVKD in the germline V gene. V was shortened by 4 bases and J by 4 bases, with 11 bases between the two germline ends. This CDR3 has 15 residues. CDR3 nucleotide sequence: TGTGCCATCAGTGCGAGGGAACCCGGGGCCAACGTCCTGACTTTC. Protein sequence: CAISAREPGANVLTF.